This T cell receptor (beta chain) was sequenced in a study of cytomegalovirus exposure and HLA in healthy donors. In the PCR, 60 Vbeta and 13 Jbeta primers were used. Only in-frame clones appear in the TCRdb table, and some are missing; sequencing was by immunoSEQ multiplex PCR. This repertoire includes 75,000 to 85,000 clones. General observations from the study: Roughly uniform depth of sequencing across donors was assumed in presence/absence analyses. Evidence from a later analysis indicated that most CMV-associated TCR beta chains looked HLA-restricted. According to a later analysis, donors in an Asian-associated ancestry cluster reportedly had fewer N-insertions than the approximately 670-donor mean.

The CDR3 runs 13 residues. The V and J ends lost 4 bases and 11 bases respectively, with 14 bases between them. Germline V gene data show CDR1 as MNHNS and CDR2 as SASEGT. On this clone: The antigen is undetermined.

Each donor's status was that of a healthy bone marrow donor. The gene calls are TRBV6-1 and TRBJ1-4, with D tentatively TRBD1 (6 bases). The specimen was PBMCs. This sequence originates from a young man in good health and CMV-seropositive. The CDR3 DNA follows: TGTGCCAGCAGTGGTGTCAGGGGTGGGAAACTGTTTTTT. Translating it yields CASSGVRGGKLFF.